This TCR beta chain was observed in a study of shared clonotypes between healthy human individuals. The method was immunoSEQ multiplex PCR; TCRdb's version includes in-frame clones alone and lacks a portion of them. This sample carries around 2,000,000 clones, approximately 95% of them seen once, and the ten largest clones take 1.1%. Positively selected for CCR7, the CD45RO-negative cells used as naive CD8 cells excluded terminally differentiated effector memory CD45RA+ cells. Every one of the donors was a Caucasian adult that lived in Nashville, Tennessee. V shed 1 base and J 4 bases; nucleotides not matched to a gene: 5. The CDR3 has 15 amino acids. Germline lookup yields CDR1 SGHVS and CDR2 FQNEAQ.

Sequencing input: naive CD8+ T cells sorted from blood. The rearrangement joins TRBV7-8 to TRBJ1-2, with 8 bases matching TRBD1. The clonotype was recovered from a man younger than 35 in good health. The CDR3 reads CASSLGGTGPYGYTF. In nucleotides, the CDR3 is TGTGCCAGCAGCTTAGGAGGGACAGGCCCCTATGGCTACACCTTC.